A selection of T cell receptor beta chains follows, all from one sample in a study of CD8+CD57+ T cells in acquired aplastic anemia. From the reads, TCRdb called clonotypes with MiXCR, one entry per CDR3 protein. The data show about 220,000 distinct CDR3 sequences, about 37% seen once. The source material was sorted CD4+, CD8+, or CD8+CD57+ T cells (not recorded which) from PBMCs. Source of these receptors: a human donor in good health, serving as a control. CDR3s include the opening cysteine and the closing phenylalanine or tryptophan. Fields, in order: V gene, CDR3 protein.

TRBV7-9 CASSLVMVGQGYLEQYF
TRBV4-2 CASSHPRSASTDTQYF
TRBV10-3 CATRPNGGWNQPQHF
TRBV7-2 CASSFARGSYNEQFF
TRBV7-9 CASGAVPYEQYF
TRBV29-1 CSVVSGGAAYNEQYF
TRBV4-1 CASSQVGSYEQYF
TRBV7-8 CASSLLRSNQPQHF
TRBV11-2 CASSPATGARGNTEAFF
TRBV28 CASSYTGRDTQYF
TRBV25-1 CASSEWKGSYEQYF
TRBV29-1 CSPRGPGTEAFF
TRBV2 CASSYLGGGTGELFF
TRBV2 CASSADPGGNSPLHF
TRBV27 CASSPYGGSSIDYGYTF
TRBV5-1 CASSLVVNQRGYTF
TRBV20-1 CSARVLGARETQYF
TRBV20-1 CSASTSDSYSYEQYF
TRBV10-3 CASSQERTAHGYTF
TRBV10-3 CAISVGNEQSF
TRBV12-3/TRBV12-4 CASRRQGATDTQYF
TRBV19 CASGIGHLLSYEQYF
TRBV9 CASSVGASDSDTQYF
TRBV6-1 CASNAITGSEAFF
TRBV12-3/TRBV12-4 CASRRTGGAWYGYTF
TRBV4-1 CASSLAGLAKNIQYF
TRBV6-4 CASSDGNRASEQFF
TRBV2 CASSDIAISYEQYF
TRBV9 CASSPRQGQGNTIYF
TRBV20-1 CSAPRRTGLSHEQYF
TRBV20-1 CSAATGRDYEQYF
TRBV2 CASPGLPLHTDTQYF
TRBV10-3 CAISRDRGDGYTF
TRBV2 CASSPTGWDTEAFF
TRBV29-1 CSVTSRDRGEKLFF
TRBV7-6 CASSLISGTAYEQYF
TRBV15 CATSSQGQLYQPQHF
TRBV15 CATSRDLRQGLSYEQYF
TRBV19 CASSIDGTSGSDEQYF
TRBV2 CASIGQGVGYTF
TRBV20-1 CSAPDRGVQSYYGYTF
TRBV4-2 CASSHPFSHSYNEQFF
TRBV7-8 CASSLAAQDVPYEQYF
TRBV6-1 CASSRSAGTDTQYF
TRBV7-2 CASSFTWVPGNTIYF
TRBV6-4 CASSASGGSTDTQYF